These 15 T cell receptor beta chains came from one sample sequenced in a study of response to subunit inactivated influenza vaccine. One entry per CDR3 protein, called by TCRdb with MiXCR from the RT-PCR reads. The table lists hundreds of thousands of distinct CDR3 sequences, approximately 12% of them singletons. The specimen comprised PBMCs from blood, sampled on the day of vaccination. The source is a man aged 45 to 65 who received an inactivated influenza vaccine.

The chain has TRBV5-6 and TRBJ2-3, with 7 bases aligning to TRBD2. The CDR3 is made up of 15 amino acids. CDR1 SGHDT and CDR2 YYEEEE come from the germline V gene. The V and J ends lost 0 bases and 6 bases, in that order; junction bases with no gene match: 7. CDR3 sequence: CASSLAAGRADTQYF. DNA for the CDR3: TGTGCCAGCAGCTTGGCAGCGGGGCGGGCTGATACGCAGTATTTT.

In DNA form, the CDR3 reads TGTGCCAGCATTGGTAGGGACAGTCCCTACGAGCAGTACTTC. Translating gives CASIGRDSPYEQYF. J is TRBJ2-7 and V is TRBV28; TRBD1 matches 7 bases. The germline V gene has CDR1 MDHEN and CDR2 SYDVKM. J gave up 2 bases and V 7 bases, and 8 bases lay outside the gene matches. This CDR3 spans 14 amino acids.

This clonotype was seen only a few times. The chain uses TRBV7-6 and TRBJ2-7; no clear D gene. V lost 0 bases and J 5 bases, leaving 11 bases between the germline ends. The germline V gene encodes CDR1 SGHVS and CDR2 FNYEAQ. The CDR3 covers 14 residues. CDR3 amino acids: CASSLAVGTNEQYF. CDR3 nucleotides: TGTGCCAGCAGCTTAGCGGTCGGCACGAACGAGCAGTACTTC.

This clonotype was recorded a few times. The genes are TRBV10-3 and TRBJ2-3; 13 bases are a match to TRBD2. This CDR3 contains 14 residues. Unmatched junction bases numbered 8, after V lost 6 bases and J lost 11 bases. Germline CDR1 reads ENHRY; CDR2 reads SYGVKD. The CDR3 sequence is CAISAGTSGEKQYF. CDR3 bases: TGTGCCATCAGCGCCGGGACTAGCGGGGAAAAGCAGTATTTT.

This chain links TRBV5-1 with TRBJ2-7; 10 bases match TRBD1. This CDR3 spans 15 amino acids. CDR1 is SGHRS, CDR2 YFSETQ, per germline. J was trimmed by 6 bases and V by 0 bases; bases with no gene match: 6. The CDR3 DNA reads as TGCGCCAGCAGCTTGGGGCAAGGACAGGGGGGCGAGCAGTACTTC. This codes for CASSLGQGQGGEQYF.

The rearrangement uses TRBV7-9 and TRBJ1-6; D remains unclear. CDR3 length: 14 amino acids. Germline CDR1 SEHNR, CDR2 FQNEAQ (reference sequence). Trimming took off 5 bases at V and 10 bases at J, with 15 bases between the two ends. DNA for the CDR3: TGTGCCAGCAGCCCGACCGGGCCGAGGTCACCCCTCCACTTT. This sequence encodes CASSPTGPRSPLHF.

The chain couples TRBV18 to TRBJ2-1; D is possibly TRBD2 (5 bases). Germline values: CDR1 KGHSH, CDR2 LQKENI. Trimming left V 1 base short and J 9 bases short, with 13 bases between. This CDR3 spans 14 amino acids. CDR3: CASSPLATAPEQFF. In nucleotides, the CDR3 is TGTGCCAGCTCACCACTAGCGACTGCCCCTGAGCAGTTCTTC.

This clonotype came up a few times. The gene calls are TRBV7-6 and TRBJ2-1, with D possibly being TRBD2 (6 bases). CDR3 length equals 18 residues. The germline CDR1 and CDR2 sequences are SGHVS and FNYEAQ. Trimming took 4 bases from V and 5 from J, leaving 24 bases between them. The CDR3: CASSSLRSAGKENNEQFF. The CDR3 nucleotides are TGTGCCAGCAGCTCCCTTAGATCGGCGGGAAAGGAGAACAATGAGCAGTTCTTC.

V usage is TRBV12-3 or TRBV12-4 and J usage is TRBJ2-2, with TRBD2 matching over 12 bases. CDR3 length: 16 amino acids. Unmatched junction bases numbered 3, after V lost 6 bases and J lost 1 base. As DNA, the CDR3 is TGTGCCAGCAGACGACTAGCGGGGGTGAACACCGGGGAGCTGTTTTTT. Translation: CASRRLAGVNTGELFF.

This clonotype has more than one count but fewer than ten. V is TRBV18 and J is TRBJ2-7; D unresolved. V lost 2 bases to trimming and J lost 3 bases, with 11 bases between them. The CDR3 loop spans 14 amino acids. CDR1 KGHSH and CDR2 LQKENI come from the germline V gene. The CDR3: CASSPGFLVYEQYF. CDR3 sequence (DNA): TGTGCCAGCTCACCAGGGTTTTTAGTCTACGAGCAGTACTTC.

The V gene is TRBV5-5, the J gene TRBJ2-1; possible D gene TRBD2, 5 bases. V lost 6 bases and J lost 3, with 22 bases in between. Germline V gene data show CDR1 as SGHKS and CDR2 as YYEKEE (reference sequence). The CDR3 runs 17 residues. Written as DNA, the CDR3 is TGTGCCAGCATCGATTCATGGGTATCGGGAATCTACAATGAGCAGTTCTTC. As protein: CASIDSWVSGIYNEQFF. Combining the CDR3 with reference TRBV5-5 and TRBJ2-1 gives the whole variable domain DAGVTQSPTHLIKTRGQQVTLRCSPISGHKSVSWYQQVLGQGPQFIFQYYEKEERGRGNFPDRFSARQFPNYSSELNVNALLLGDSALYLCASIDSWVSGIYNEQFFGPGTRLTVL.

This rearrangement joins TRBV7-3 to TRBJ2-7; the match to TRBD2 covers 10 bases. V lost 1 base to trimming and J lost 6 bases; unmatched junction nucleotides: 3. The CDR3 runs to 14 residues. Germline V gene sequence: CDR1 SGHTA, CDR2 FQGTGA. CDR3 residues: CASSLKAGGFEQYF. The CDR3 bases are TGTGCCAGCAGCTTAAAAGCGGGAGGGTTCGAGCAGTACTTC. Full variable domain (missing parts from reference TRBV7-3 and TRBJ2-7): GAGVSQTPSNKVTEKGKYVELRCDPISGHTALYWYRQSLGQGPEFLIYFQGTGAADDSGLPNDRFFAVRPEGSVSTLKIQRTERGDSAVYLCASSLKAGGFEQYFGPGTRLTVT.

This clonotype was found many times. This chain joins TRBV12-3 or TRBV12-4 and TRBJ2-3, with TRBD2 matching 9 bases. There are 15 residues in the CDR3. Germline trimming cut 10 bases from V and 4 bases from J; bases unmatched to any gene: 12. The CDR3 nucleotides are TGTGCCACCAACCACCGGACTAGCGTTTCAGATACGCAGTATTTT. Its translation is CATNHRTSVSDTQYF.

The J gene is TRBJ2-1, the V gene TRBV25-1; TRBD1 is a possible D gene (6 bases). The germline gives CDR1 MGHDK, CDR2 SYGVNS. The V end lost 2 bases, the J end lost 7 bases, and 12 bases lay between the germline ends. The length of the CDR3 is 14 residues. This CDR3 reads CASSETAGQNEQFF. The CDR3 coding sequence is TGTGCCAGCAGTGAAACGGCCGGACAGAATGAGCAGTTCTTC.

The chain links TRBV5-5 to TRBJ2-3, with 11 bases lining up with TRBD2. After removal of 4 bases from V and 6 bases from J, the junction contained 7 bases not matched to a gene. The V gene's germline CDR1 is SGHKS and CDR2 YYEKEE (reference sequence). The CDR3 extends over 15 amino acids. The CDR3 DNA reads TGTGCCAGCAGCCAACAGACTAGCGGGGTGGATACGCAGTATTTT. Amino acid sequence: CASSQQTSGVDTQYF.